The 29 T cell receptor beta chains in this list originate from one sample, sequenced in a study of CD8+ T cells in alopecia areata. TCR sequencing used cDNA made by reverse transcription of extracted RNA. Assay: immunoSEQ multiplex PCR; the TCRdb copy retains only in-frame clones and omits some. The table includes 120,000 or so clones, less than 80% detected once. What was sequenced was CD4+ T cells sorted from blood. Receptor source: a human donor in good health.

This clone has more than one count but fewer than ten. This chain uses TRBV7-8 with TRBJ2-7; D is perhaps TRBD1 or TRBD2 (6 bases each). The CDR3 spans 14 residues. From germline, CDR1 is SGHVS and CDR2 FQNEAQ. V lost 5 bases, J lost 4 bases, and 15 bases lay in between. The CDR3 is CASSTMGGAYEQYF. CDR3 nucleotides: TGTGCCAGCAGCACGATGGGGGGCGCGTACGAGCAGTACTTC.

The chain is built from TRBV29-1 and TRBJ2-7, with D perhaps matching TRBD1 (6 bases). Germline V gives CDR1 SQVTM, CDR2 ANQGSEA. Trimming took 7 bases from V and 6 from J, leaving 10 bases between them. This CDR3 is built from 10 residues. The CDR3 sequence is CSAGESEQYF. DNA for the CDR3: TGCAGCGCAGGGGAGAGCGAGCAGTACTTC.

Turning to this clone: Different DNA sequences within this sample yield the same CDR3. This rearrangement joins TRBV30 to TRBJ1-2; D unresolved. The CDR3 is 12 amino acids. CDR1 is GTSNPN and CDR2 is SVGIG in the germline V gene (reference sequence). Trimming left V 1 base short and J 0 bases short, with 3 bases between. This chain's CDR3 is CAWSGTNYGYTF. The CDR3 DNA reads TGTGCCTGGAGTGGCACTAACTATGGCTACACCTTC. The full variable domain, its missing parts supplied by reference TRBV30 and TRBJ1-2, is SQTIHQWPATLVQPVGSPLSLECTVEGTSNPNLYWYRQAAGRGLQLLFYSVGIGQISSEVPQNLSASRPQDRQFILSSKKLLLSDSGFYLCAWSGTNYGYTFGSGTRLTVV.

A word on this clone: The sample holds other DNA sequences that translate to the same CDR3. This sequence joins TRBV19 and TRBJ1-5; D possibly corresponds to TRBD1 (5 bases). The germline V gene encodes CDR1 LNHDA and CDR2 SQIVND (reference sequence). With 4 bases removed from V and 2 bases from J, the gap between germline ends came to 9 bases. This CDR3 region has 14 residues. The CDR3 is CASSRGAGNQPQHF. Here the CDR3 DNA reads TGTGCCAGTAGTAGAGGGGCTGGCAATCAGCCCCAGCATTTT.

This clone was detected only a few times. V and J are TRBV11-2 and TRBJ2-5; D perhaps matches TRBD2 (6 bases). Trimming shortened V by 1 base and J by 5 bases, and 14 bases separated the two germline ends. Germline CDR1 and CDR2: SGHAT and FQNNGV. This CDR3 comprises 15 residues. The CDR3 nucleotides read TGTGCCAGCAGCTTAGTCCCGGGGGTAATGGAGACCCAGTACTTC. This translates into CASSLVPGVMETQYF.

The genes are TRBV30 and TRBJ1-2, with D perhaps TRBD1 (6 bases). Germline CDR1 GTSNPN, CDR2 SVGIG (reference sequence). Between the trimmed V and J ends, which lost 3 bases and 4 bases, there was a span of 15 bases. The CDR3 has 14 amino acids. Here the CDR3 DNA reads TGTGCCTGGAGCAAAACAGGGATTGTCTATGGCTACACCTTC. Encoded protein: CAWSKTGIVYGYTF. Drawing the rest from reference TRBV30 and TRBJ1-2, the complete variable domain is SQTIHQWPATLVQPVGSPLSLECTVEGTSNPNLYWYRQAAGRGLQLLFYSVGIGQISSEVPQNLSASRPQDRQFILSSKKLLLSDSGFYLCAWSKTGIVYGYTFGSGTRLTVV.

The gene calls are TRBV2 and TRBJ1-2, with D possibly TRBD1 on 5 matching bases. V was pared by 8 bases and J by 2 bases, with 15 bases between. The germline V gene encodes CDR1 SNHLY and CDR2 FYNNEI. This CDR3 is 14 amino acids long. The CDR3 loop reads CASHFRDLNYGYTF. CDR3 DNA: TGTGCCAGCCACTTCCGGGACCTGAACTATGGCTACACCTTC.

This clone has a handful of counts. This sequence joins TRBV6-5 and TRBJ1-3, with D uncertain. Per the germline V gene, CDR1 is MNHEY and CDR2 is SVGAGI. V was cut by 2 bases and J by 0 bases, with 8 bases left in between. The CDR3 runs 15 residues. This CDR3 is CASSYGGSSGNTIYF. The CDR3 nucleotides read TGTGCCAGCAGTTACGGTGGGAGCTCTGGAAACACCATATATTTT.

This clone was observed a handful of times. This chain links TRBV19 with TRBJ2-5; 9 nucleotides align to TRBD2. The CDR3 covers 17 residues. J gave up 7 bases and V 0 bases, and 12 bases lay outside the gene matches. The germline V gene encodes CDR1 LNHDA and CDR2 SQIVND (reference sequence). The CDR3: CASSIEVSGGPSSTQYF. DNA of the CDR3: TGTGCCAGTAGTATAGAGGTTAGCGGGGGCCCTTCGTCGACCCAGTACTTC.

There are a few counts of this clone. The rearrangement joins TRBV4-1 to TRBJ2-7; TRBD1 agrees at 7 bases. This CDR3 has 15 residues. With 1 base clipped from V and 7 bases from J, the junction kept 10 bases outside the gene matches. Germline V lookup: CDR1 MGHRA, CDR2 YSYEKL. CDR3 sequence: CASSQGATTRGEQYF. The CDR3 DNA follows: TGCGCCAGCAGCCAAGGAGCCACGACCAGGGGGGAGCAGTACTTC.

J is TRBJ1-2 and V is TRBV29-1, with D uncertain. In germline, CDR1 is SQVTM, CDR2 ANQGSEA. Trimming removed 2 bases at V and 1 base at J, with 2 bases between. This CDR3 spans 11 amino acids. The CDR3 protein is CSVENNYGYTF. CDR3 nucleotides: TGCAGCGTTGAAAATAACTATGGCTACACCTTC.

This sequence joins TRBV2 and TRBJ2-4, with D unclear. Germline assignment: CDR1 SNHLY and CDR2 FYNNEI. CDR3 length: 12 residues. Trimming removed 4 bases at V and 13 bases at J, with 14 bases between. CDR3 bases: TGTGCCAGCAGTGGTAGTGTGGGGTTCCAGTACTTC. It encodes CASSGSVGFQYF.

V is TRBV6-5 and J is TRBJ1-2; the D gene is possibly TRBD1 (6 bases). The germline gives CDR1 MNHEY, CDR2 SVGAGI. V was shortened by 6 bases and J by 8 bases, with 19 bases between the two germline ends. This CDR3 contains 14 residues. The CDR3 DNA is TGTGCCAGCAGCTCCGGGACACCTCTATGGGGCTACACCTTC. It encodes CASSSGTPLWGYTF.

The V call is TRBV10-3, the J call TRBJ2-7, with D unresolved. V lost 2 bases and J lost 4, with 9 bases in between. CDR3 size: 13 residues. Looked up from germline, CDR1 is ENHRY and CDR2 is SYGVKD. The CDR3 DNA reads TGTGCCATCAGTGAGCTCTCAGTGTACGAGCAGTACTTC. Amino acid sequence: CAISELSVYEQYF.

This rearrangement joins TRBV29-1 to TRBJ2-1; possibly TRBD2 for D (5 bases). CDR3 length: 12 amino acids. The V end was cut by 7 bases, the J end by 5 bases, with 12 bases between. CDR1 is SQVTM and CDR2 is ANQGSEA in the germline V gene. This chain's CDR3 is CSAPTSDNEQFF. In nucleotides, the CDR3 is TGCAGCGCGCCCACTAGTGACAATGAGCAGTTCTTC.

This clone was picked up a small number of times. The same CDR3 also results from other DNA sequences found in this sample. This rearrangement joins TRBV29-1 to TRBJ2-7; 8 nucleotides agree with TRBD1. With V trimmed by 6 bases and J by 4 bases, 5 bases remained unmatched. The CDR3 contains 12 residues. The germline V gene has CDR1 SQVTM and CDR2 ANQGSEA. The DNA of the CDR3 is TGCAGCGTGGGCAGGGGGCCATACGAGCAGTACTTC. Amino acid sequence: CSVGRGPYEQYF.

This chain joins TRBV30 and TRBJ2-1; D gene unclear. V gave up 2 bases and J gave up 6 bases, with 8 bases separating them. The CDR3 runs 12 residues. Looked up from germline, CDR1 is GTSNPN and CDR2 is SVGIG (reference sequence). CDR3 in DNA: TGTGCCTGGAGTTCAAGCCGCAATGAGCAGTTCTTC. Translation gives CAWSSSRNEQFF.

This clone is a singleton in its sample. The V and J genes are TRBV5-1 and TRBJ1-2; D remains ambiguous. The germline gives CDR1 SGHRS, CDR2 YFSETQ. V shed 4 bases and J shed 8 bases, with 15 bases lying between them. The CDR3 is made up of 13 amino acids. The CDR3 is CASSPGLVGGYTF. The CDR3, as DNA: TGCGCCAGCAGCCCTGGGCTAGTCGGAGGCTACACCTTC. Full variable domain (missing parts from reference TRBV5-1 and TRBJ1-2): KAGVTQTPRYLIKTRGQQVTLSCSPISGHRSVSWYQQTPGQGLQFLFEYFSETQRNKGNFPGRFSGRQFSNSRSEMNVSTLELGDSALYLCASSPGLVGGYTFGSGTRLTVV.

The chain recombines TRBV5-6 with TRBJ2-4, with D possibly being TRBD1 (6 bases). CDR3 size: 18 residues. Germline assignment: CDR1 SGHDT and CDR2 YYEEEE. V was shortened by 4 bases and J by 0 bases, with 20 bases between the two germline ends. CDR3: CASSPRPDSRGAKNIQYF. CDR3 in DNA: TGTGCCAGCAGCCCCCGCCCGGACAGCAGGGGAGCCAAAAACATTCAGTACTTC.

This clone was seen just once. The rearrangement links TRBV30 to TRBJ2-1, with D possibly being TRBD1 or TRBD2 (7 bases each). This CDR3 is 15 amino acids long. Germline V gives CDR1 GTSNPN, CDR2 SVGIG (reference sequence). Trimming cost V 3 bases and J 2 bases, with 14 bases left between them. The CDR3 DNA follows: TGTGCCTGGAGCAGGGGGGGAGACCCCTACAATGAGCAGTTCTTC. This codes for CAWSRGGDPYNEQFF.

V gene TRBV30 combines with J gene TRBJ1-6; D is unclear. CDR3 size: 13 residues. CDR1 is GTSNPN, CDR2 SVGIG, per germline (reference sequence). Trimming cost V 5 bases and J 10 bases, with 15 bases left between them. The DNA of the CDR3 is TGTGCCTGGGGCAAAGGGAATGGATCACCCCTCCACTTT. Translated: CAWGKGNGSPLHF.

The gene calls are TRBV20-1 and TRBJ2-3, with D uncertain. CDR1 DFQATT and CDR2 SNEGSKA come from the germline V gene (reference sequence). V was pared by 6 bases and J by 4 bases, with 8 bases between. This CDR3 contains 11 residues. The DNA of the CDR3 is TGCAGTGCCCCACAGCCAGATACGCAGTATTTT. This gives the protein CSAPQPDTQYF.

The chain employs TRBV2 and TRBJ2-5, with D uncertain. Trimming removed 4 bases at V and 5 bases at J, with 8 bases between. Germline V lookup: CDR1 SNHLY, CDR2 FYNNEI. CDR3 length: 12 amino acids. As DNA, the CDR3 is TGTGCCAGCAGTGCAATGGGGGAGACCCAGTACTTC. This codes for CASSAMGETQYF.

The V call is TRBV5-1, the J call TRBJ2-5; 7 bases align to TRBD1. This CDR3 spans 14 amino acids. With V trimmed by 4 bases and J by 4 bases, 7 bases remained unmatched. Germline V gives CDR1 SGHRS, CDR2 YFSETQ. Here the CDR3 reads CASSRQGGLETQYF. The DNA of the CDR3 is TGCGCCAGCAGCCGACAGGGCGGATTAGAGACCCAGTACTTC.

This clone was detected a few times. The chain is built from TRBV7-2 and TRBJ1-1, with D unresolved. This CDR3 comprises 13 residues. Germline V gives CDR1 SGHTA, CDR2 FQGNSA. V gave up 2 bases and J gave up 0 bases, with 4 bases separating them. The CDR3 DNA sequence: TGTGCCAGCAGCTTATCCCTGAACACTGAAGCTTTCTTT. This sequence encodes CASSLSLNTEAFF.

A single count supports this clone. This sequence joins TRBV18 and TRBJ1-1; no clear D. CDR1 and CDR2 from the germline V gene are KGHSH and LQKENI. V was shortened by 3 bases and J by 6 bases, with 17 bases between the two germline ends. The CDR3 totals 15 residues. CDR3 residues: CASSPSMGIQAEAFF. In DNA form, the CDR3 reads TGTGCCAGCTCACCTTCGATGGGGATTCAGGCTGAAGCTTTCTTT.

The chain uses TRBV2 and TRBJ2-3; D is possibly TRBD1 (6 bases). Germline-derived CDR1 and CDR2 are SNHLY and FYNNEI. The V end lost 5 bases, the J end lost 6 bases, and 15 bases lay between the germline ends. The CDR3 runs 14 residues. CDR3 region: CASSRQGLGDTQYF. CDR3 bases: TGTGCCAGCAGTCGGCAGGGGTTAGGGGATACGCAGTATTTT.

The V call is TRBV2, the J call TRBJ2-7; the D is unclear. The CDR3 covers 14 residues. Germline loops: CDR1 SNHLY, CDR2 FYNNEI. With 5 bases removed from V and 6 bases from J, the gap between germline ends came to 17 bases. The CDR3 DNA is TGTGCCAGCAGTAGGATCTCATCGGACGGCGAGCAGTACTTC. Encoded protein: CASSRISSDGEQYF.

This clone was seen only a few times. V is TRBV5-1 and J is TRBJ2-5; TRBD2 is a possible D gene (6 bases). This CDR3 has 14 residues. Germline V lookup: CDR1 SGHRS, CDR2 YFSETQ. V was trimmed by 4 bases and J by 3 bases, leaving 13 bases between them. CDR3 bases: TGCGCCAGCAGCGGGGCCGGGGGAGAAGAGACCCAGTACTTC. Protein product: CASSGAGGEETQYF.